The rows below give T cell receptor beta chains drawn from one sample of a study of OX40 agonist ivuxolimab in advanced cancers. Repertoires were generated with immunoSEQ multiplex PCR, while TCRdb's copy carries only in-frame clones and drops some. The sample contains 60,000 to 65,000 clones, about 90% of which appear only once. Source: CD4+ or CD8+ T cells sorted from blood, taken in a trial of the OX40 agonist ivuxolimab. These receptors were obtained from an adult with an advanced solid tumor such as melanoma, head and neck, liver or kidney cancer. The CDR3 runs from the conserved cysteine through the conserved F or W. The D gene is left open where the match is weak.

CDR3 protein,V gene,D gene
CASRGVYEQYF,TRBV2,.
CASSPYKGLAGRSYEQYF,TRBV5-1,TRBD2
CASRGDREESNQPQHF,TRBV2,TRBD1
CASSLGRGAGEQYF,TRBV7-9,.
CASSGWGQGDGYTF,TRBV27,TRBD1
CAWVGGRAGFYGYTF,TRBV6-5,.
CASSEGQVSGNTIYF,TRBV25-1,.
CASSLGKNTEAFF,TRBV28,.
CASSGRRGDTQYF,TRBV5-5,.
CASRGRALYNEQFF,TRBV6-1,TRBD2
CATSFEGLAEGPTYEQYF,TRBV15,TRBD2
CASRNSGTGLAFF,TRBV28,TRBD1
CASSLAGSYEQYF,TRBV7-8,.
CASSLVQETQYF,TRBV5-4,.
CASSQESGTWTGNTIYF,TRBV4-1,.
CASSLEARTGYTGELFF,TRBV11-2,TRBD1
CASSPGGWGTEAFF,TRBV4-1,TRBD1
CASSSFRVSETQYF,TRBV7-2,.
CASRPPGGGNTEAFF,TRBV28,TRBD1
CASSLTLLGTGTDTQYF,TRBV4-1,.
CASSEAWTTFNEQFF,TRBV6-1,.
CASIGLESSYNEQFF,TRBV21-1,.
CAISDGRGLSGANVLTF,TRBV10-3,.
CASSLSGTGSYEQYF,TRBV5-6,TRBD2
CASSRITGGRGTEAFF,TRBV6-6,.
CASSPRTGPYEQYF,TRBV9,TRBD1
CASRFASGISTGELFF,TRBV27,TRBD2
CASSPGGPLNTEAFF,TRBV9,TRBD1
CASSFSGRGVGYEQYF,TRBV27,.
CASSLVAGGYNEQFF,TRBV7-9,TRBD2
CASSPGQGLPNYGYTF,TRBV5-1,.
CANQRSGDGYTF,TRBV21-1,.
CASSIRMGTAYSNQPQHF,TRBV19,.
CAWSVAVSPYEQYF,TRBV30,.
CASTLNGGRGGELFF,TRBV7-6,TRBD2
CASRALAPSTDTQYF,TRBV27,.
CASSPQQVQNTEAFF,TRBV18,.
CASSPQGEDTQYF,TRBV18,.
CASSPDFGSDEQYF,TRBV7-7,.
CASSPHREGGDTQYF,TRBV19,TRBD2
CASSEGPNYGYTF,TRBV2,.
CSASGTGWHF,TRBV20-1,TRBD1